The rows below give T cell receptor beta chains drawn from one sample of a study of cytomegalovirus exposure and HLA in healthy donors. The table came from immunoSEQ multiplex PCR; TCRdb's copy has only in-frame clones and leaves some out. Of some 110,000 clones detected, 76% appear once; the ten largest clones hold around 8.2%. The sample comprised PBMCs. All receptors derive from a man in his forties in good health and CMV-seropositive. The CDR3 runs from the conserved cysteine through the conserved F or W. The order of the fields is clone size, J gene, D gene, V gene, CDR3 DNA, CDR3 protein. D genes are given only for firm matches. Clone sizes are given selectively: once, few, many, or a class where the clone is expanded.

NA TRBJ1-3 TRBD1 TRBV30 TGTGCCTGGAGTGTAGGGGGCCTAACTGGAAACACCATATATTTT CAWSVGGLTGNTIYF
NA TRBJ1-6 NA TRBV5-1 TGCGCCAGCAGCATGGACAGTAATTCACCCCTCCACTTT CASSMDSNSPLHF
NA TRBJ2-1 TRBD2 TRBV4-2 TGTGCCAGCAGCCAAGTAACAGCGGGGGGGCCGGAGCAGTTCTTC CASSQVTAGGPEQFF
NA TRBJ1-3 NA TRBV7-2 TGTGCCAGCAGCTTAGGGGGGGGTGCCTCTGGAAACACCATATATTTT CASSLGGGASGNTIYF
few TRBJ2-7 TRBD2 TRBV4-3 TGCGCCAGCAGCCTGACTAGCGGAAGGGCGGGGCCGGGTCTGGAGCAGTACTTC CASSLTSGRAGPGLEQYF
NA TRBJ2-1 TRBD2 TRBV7-3 TGTGCCAGCAGCTTAGGGGCGGGGGGCTACAATGAGCAGTTCTTC CASSLGAGGYNEQFF
NA TRBJ1-1 TRBD1 TRBV18 TGTGCCAGCTCCCCGAGGTACGGGACAGACGGCACTGAAGCTTTCTTT CASSPRYGTDGTEAFF
NA TRBJ1-5 TRBD1 TRBV19 TGTGCCAGTAGTATATGGCAGGGGGCACTTCAGCCCCAGCATTTT CASSIWQGALQPQHF
few TRBJ1-1 NA TRBV27 TGTGCCAGCAGTTTGGGGCAGCGCACTGAAGCTTTCTTT CASSLGQRTEAFF
NA TRBJ2-7 NA TRBV11-2 TGTGCCAGCAGCTTAGGGCACTCCTACGAGCAGTACTTC CASSLGHSYEQYF
once TRBJ2-2 TRBD2 TRBV28 TGTGCCAGCAGTTCCGGGAGGGCGAACACCGGGGAGCTGTTTTTT CASSSGRANTGELFF
NA TRBJ2-3 TRBD1 TRBV6-5 TGTGCCAGAGGGACAGGGACAGATACGCAGTATTTT CARGTGTDTQYF
NA TRBJ2-7 TRBD1 TRBV10-1 TGCGCCAGCAGAAGGACAGGGGACTACGAGCAGTACTTC CASRRTGDYEQYF
NA TRBJ2-3 NA TRBV7-8 TGTGCCAGCAGCCGGAGGGCCAACACAGATACGCAGTATTTT CASSRRANTDTQYF
NA TRBJ2-3 TRBD2 TRBV9 TGTGCCAGCAGCGTAGCAGGCCGGGGGGGCCGATATACGCAGTATTTT CASSVAGRGGRYTQYF
NA TRBJ2-4 TRBD1 TRBV9 TGTGCCAGCAGCTCTTACTCCGGGACAGGGAGGAACATTCAGTACTTC CASSSYSGTGRNIQYF
NA TRBJ2-1 NA TRBV11-2 TGTGCCAGCAGCTTTTGGACAGACTCCTACAATGAGCAGTTCTTC CASSFWTDSYNEQFF
NA TRBJ2-7 TRBD2 TRBV7-2 TGTGCCAGCAGCTCTCTAGAGACGGGAGGGAGGTGGGGTGTAGAGTACTTC CASSSLETGGRWGVEYF
NA TRBJ2-7 TRBD2 TRBV18 TGTGCCAGCTCACCCGGACTAGCGGGAGCGGGAGAGCAGTACTTC CASSPGLAGAGEQYF
NA TRBJ2-7 TRBD2 TRBV27 TGTGCCAACAGCCTGACTAGCGGGGCCTCCTACGAGCAGTACTTC CANSLTSGASYEQYF
NA TRBJ2-3 NA TRBV2 TGTGCCAGCAGTGAGGAGGGAATGAGCACAGATGCGCAGTATTTT CASSEEGMSTDAQYF
NA TRBJ2-3 TRBD2 TRBV14 TGTGCCAGCAGCCAAGGAACGACCAGCGGGGGGCGGGATACGCAGTATTTT CASSQGTTSGGRDTQYF
NA TRBJ1-1 TRBD1 TRBV5-1 TGCGCCAGCAGTCTTCAGGACAGGGGAGGTGAAGCTTTCTTT CASSLQDRGGEAFF
NA TRBJ2-2 NA TRBV28 TGTGCCAGCAGTTTAACCAGGCCGGCGAACACCGGGGAGCTGTTTTTT CASSLTRPANTGELFF
NA TRBJ2-7 TRBD1 TRBV27 TGTGCCAGCAGTTCGGGACAGGGGGCTGGGGAGCAGTACTTC CASSSGQGAGEQYF
few TRBJ1-1 NA TRBV6-5 TGTGCCAGCAGTTACGGGCTAACCTACACTGAAGCTTTCTTT CASSYGLTYTEAFF
few TRBJ1-5 TRBD1 TRBV19 TGTGCCAGTAGAAAGGGACAGACGAGCAATCAGCCCCAGCATTTT CASRKGQTSNQPQHF
few TRBJ2-2 NA TRBV29-1 TGCAGCGTTGATAACTTCAACACCGGGGAGCTGTTTTTT CSVDNFNTGELFF
once TRBJ2-1 TRBD1 TRBV5-6 TGTGCCAGCAGCTTCCGGGACAGGGGTAATGAGCAGTTCTTC CASSFRDRGNEQFF
few TRBJ1-1 NA TRBV6-5 TGTGCCAGCAGGGCCCCTCAGCTTCGGAGGACTACTTTCTTT CASRAPQLRRTTFF
NA TRBJ2-5 NA TRBV5-8 TGTGCCAGCAGCAAAGGGACTTTTTCGGGTCGAGAGACCCAGTACTTC CASSKGTFSGRETQYF
NA TRBJ1-5 TRBD1 TRBV4-1 TGCGCCAGCAGCCTGCGGGACAGGGCGAGAGGATATAGCAATCAGCCCCAGCATTTT CASSLRDRARGYSNQPQHF
few TRBJ2-5 NA TRBV6-1 TGTGCCAGCAGCTTACGGGACCAAGAGACCCAGTACTTC CASSLRDQETQYF
NA TRBJ2-7 TRBD2 TRBV19 TGTGCCAGTAGTAATCATAAGGCTAGCGGAACCTACGAGCAGTACTTC CASSNHKASGTYEQYF
NA TRBJ2-5 TRBD2 TRBV7-2 TGTGCCAGCAGCTTAGTAGCGGGGAAAGGAGAGACCCAGTACTTC CASSLVAGKGETQYF
NA TRBJ2-1 TRBD2 TRBV4-2 TGTGCCAGCAGCCAAGGTCGACTAGCGAATGAGCAGTTCTTC CASSQGRLANEQFF
NA TRBJ1-1 NA TRBV9 TGTGCCAGCAGCCCCTCAGGGATGACGAACACTGAAGCTTTCTTT CASSPSGMTNTEAFF
NA TRBJ2-7 NA TRBV20-1 TGCAGACCTCCAGGCCACGAGCAGTACTTC CRPPGHEQYF
NA TRBJ2-1 NA TRBV10-3 TGTGCCATCAGTGAGTTAGGGAGCTCCTACAATGAGCAGTTCTTC CAISELGSSYNEQFF
NA TRBJ2-7 TRBD1 TRBV18 TGTGCCAGCACCAAGGGACAGGGGGCGGGTTACGAGCAGTACTTC CASTKGQGAGYEQYF
few TRBJ1-3 TRBD1 TRBV23-1 TGCGCCAGCAGTCATCCTCTGACAGGGGGCGGAAACACCATATATTTT CASSHPLTGGGNTIYF
NA TRBJ1-2 NA TRBV6-5 TGTGCCAGCAGTCCTGAAAGCCGCTATGGCTACACCTTC CASSPESRYGYTF
NA TRBJ1-2 NA TRBV30 TGTGCCTGGAGTCACAAAGGGGACTATGGCTACACCTTC CAWSHKGDYGYTF
NA TRBJ2-7 NA TRBV30 TGTGCCTGGAGTCCCAGGTTGGGCAGGGGTTCCTACGAGCAGTACTTC CAWSPRLGRGSYEQYF